Reported below is one TCR beta chain. The Seattle site enrolled patients during active infection and followed them longitudinally. Between the trimmed V and J ends, which lost 3 bases and 4 bases, there was a span of 16 bases. Germline loops: CDR1 KGHSH, CDR2 LQKENI. The CDR3 sequence is 17 residues long. The data stem from a study of blood T cell repertoires in COVID-19. At the level of the study: PBMCs, B-cell-depleted T cells, or T cells were the source of the cDNA or gDNA that made up the material.

The data were produced by immunoSEQ multiplex PCR, yet TCRdb's version contains in-frame clones alone and is incomplete. The sample holds tens of thousands of clones; more than 70% are singletons and the top ten take 2.5% to 3.5%. This receptor was taken from a man aged 50-60 years with COVID-19, enrolled during active disease. This chain links TRBV18 with TRBJ1-6; TRBD1 might be the D (5 bases). Sequenced input: peripheral blood. DNA of the CDR3: TGTGCCAGCTCACCTGTAGGTATAGGGGAATATAATTCACCCCTCCACTTT. This sequence encodes CASSPVGIGEYNSPLHF.